The 14 T cell receptor beta chains presented below share a single source sample, sequenced in a study of T cell responses to AZD1222 COVID-19 vaccine. Some clones are missing from TCRdb's copy, which holds only in-frame ones; the method was immunoSEQ multiplex PCR. The sample records 140,000 to 150,000 clones, 85% to 95% being singletons. The sequenced sample was peripheral blood, obtained on day 0 of AZD1222 vaccination. These receptors all come from an adult in good health.

V gene TRBV7-8 combines with J gene TRBJ2-3; unclear D gene. Trimming shortened V by 5 bases and J by 4 bases, and 16 bases separated the two germline ends. Germline V gives CDR1 SGHVS, CDR2 FQNEAQ. There are 15 residues in the CDR3. CDR3 DNA: TGTGCCAGCAGCCCCTGGGGTACCGTCCCAGATACGCAGTATTTT. Its protein is CASSPWGTVPDTQYF.

This chain uses TRBV6-1 with TRBJ2-3; TRBD1 is a possible D gene (6 bases). Germline V gives CDR1 MNHNS, CDR2 SASEGT. Trimming cost V 4 bases and J 0 bases, with 17 bases left between them. CDR3 length equals 17 residues. CDR3 nucleotide sequence: TGTGCCAGCAGTGCGGGCAGGGGATTCGCTAGCACAGATACGCAGTATTTT. Protein product: CASSAGRGFASTDTQYF.

The V call is TRBV21-1, the J call TRBJ2-7; TRBD2, the table's D call, was not compared with the DNA. TRBV21-1 counts as a pseudogene. The CDR3 is made up of 15 amino acids. The CDR3 sequence is CASSKGGGRAHEQYF. CDR3 DNA: TGTGCCAGCAGCAAAGGTGGCGGGAGGGCCCACGAGCAGTACTTC.

The chain uses TRBV24-1 and TRBJ2-3, with unresolved D. The V end was cut by 2 bases, the J end by 3 bases, with 2 bases between. The CDR3 is 12 residues long. The germline V gene encodes CDR1 KGHDR and CDR2 SFDVKD. The CDR3 bases are TGTGCCACCAGTGATTCGACAGATACGCAGTATTTT. It is translated as CATSDSTDTQYF.

The chain carries TRBV6-4 and TRBJ1-4; no clear D gene. Germline V CDR1 and CDR2: MRHNA, SNTAGT. Between the trimmed V and J ends, which lost 2 bases and 5 bases, there was a span of 12 bases. CDR3 length: 15 residues. The CDR3 loop is CASSDPGQRNEKLFF. In nucleotides, the CDR3 is TGTGCCAGCAGTGACCCGGGCCAGCGAAATGAAAAACTGTTTTTT.

The gene calls are TRBV9 and TRBJ2-1; 8 bases are shared with TRBD2. CDR1 is SGDLS and CDR2 is YYNGEE in the germline V gene. The J segment lost 3 bases and the V segment lost 4 bases, leaving 12 bases of the junction unmatched. The CDR3 consists of 17 residues. The CDR3 protein is CASSPRVGLAGYNEQFF. The DNA for the CDR3 is TGTGCCAGCAGCCCCCGTGTTGGGCTAGCGGGCTACAATGAGCAGTTCTTC.

This chain links TRBV5-6 with TRBJ1-6, with 11 positions matching TRBD1. The CDR3 covers 17 residues. Per the germline V gene, CDR1 is SGHDT and CDR2 is YYEEEE. V dropped 5 bases and J dropped 1; count of bases not matched to a gene: 5. The CDR3 DNA reads as TGTGCCAGCAGGGACAGGGGGCTTGGATCCTATAATTCACCCCTCCACTTT. Translation: CASRDRGLGSYNSPLHF.

This clone was seen only a few times. V and J are TRBV9 and TRBJ2-6; 11 nucleotides agree with TRBD1. The trim removed 4 bases at V and 1 base at J, leaving 7 bases unmatched. Germline CDR1 SGDLS, CDR2 YYNGEE. This CDR3 region has 18 residues. The CDR3, as DNA: TGTGCCAGCAGCACCCGGACAGGGGGCGAATCTGGGGCCAACGTCCTGACTTTC. This gives the protein CASSTRTGGESGANVLTF.

This sequence joins TRBV5-4 and TRBJ2-2; weak D call: TRBD1 (6 bases). Per germline, CDR1 SGHNT and CDR2 YYREEE (reference sequence). This CDR3 has 15 residues. Trimming cost V 2 bases and J 1 base, with 9 bases left between them. CDR3 nucleotides: TGTGCCAGCAGCTTAAACAGGGAGAACACCGGGGAGCTGTTTTTT. Its translation is CASSLNRENTGELFF.

This chain connects TRBV11-2 to TRBJ2-1; 15 bases align to TRBD2. The J segment lost 9 bases and the V segment lost 4 bases, leaving 10 bases of the junction unmatched. The CDR3 consists of 17 residues. The germline gives CDR1 SGHAT, CDR2 FQNNGV. Here the CDR3 DNA reads TGTGCCAGCAGCTCCATCGGGACTAGCGGGGGGAGTGGTGAGCAGTTCTTC. Translating it yields CASSSIGTSGGSGEQFF.

The gene calls are TRBV7-6 and TRBJ1-6; 7 bases fit TRBD1. CDR3 length: 15 residues. The V gene end was trimmed by 5 bases and the J gene end by 8 bases; junction bases not matched to a gene: 9. CDR1 is SGHVS and CDR2 is FNYEAQ in the germline V gene. The CDR3 region is CASSPQGQMDSPLHF. CDR3 coding DNA: TGTGCCAGCAGCCCCCAGGGACAGATGGATTCACCCCTCCACTTT.

The J gene is TRBJ1-1, the V gene TRBV9; D not resolved. The germline gives CDR1 SGDLS, CDR2 YYNGEE. V lost 0 bases to trimming and J lost 1 base, with 7 bases between them. This CDR3 spans 14 amino acids. The DNA of the CDR3 is TGTGCCAGCAGCGTAGATGGCGAGAACACTGAAGCTTTCTTT. This translates into CASSVDGENTEAFF.

J is TRBJ2-7 and V is TRBV2; D not resolved. Germline V gives CDR1 SNHLY, CDR2 FYNNEI. V dropped 4 bases and J dropped 5 bases, with 6 bases sitting between them. The CDR3 is 11 residues long. The CDR3 DNA is TGTGCCAGCAGTGGTGAGCACGAGCAGTACTTC. It is translated as CASSGEHEQYF.

The V and J genes are TRBV7-6 and TRBJ2-3; 7 bases fit TRBD2. The germline gives CDR1 SGHVS, CDR2 FNYEAQ. V was pared by 2 bases and J by 3 bases, with 8 bases of the junction left unmatched. The CDR3 spans 16 residues. DNA for the CDR3: TGTGCCAGCAGCTTAAAGTTTAGCGGGTTAACAGATACGCAGTATTTT. Translating it yields CASSLKFSGLTDTQYF.